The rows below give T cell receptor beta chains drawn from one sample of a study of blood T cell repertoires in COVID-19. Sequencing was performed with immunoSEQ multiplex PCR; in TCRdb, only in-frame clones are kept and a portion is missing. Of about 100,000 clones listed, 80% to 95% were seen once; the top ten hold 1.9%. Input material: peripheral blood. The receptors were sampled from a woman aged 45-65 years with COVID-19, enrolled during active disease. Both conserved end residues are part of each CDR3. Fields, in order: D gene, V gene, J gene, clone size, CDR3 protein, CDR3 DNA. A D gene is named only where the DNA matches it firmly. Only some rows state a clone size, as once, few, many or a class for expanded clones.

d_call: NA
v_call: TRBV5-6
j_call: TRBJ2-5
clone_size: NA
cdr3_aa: CASARGQETQYF
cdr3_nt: TGTGCCTCCGCCCGGGGTCAAGAGACCCAGTACTTC

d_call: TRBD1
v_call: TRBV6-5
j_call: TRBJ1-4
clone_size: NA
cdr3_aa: CASSMTGGSEKLFF
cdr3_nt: TGTGCCAGCAGTATGACAGGGGGCAGCGAAAAACTGTTTTTT

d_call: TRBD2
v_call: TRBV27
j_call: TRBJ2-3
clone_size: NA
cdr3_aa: CASRTSGGAGTQYF
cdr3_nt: TGTGCCAGCAGGACTAGCGGGGGGGCGGGTACGCAGTATTTT

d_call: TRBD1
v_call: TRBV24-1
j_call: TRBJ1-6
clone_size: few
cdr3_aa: CAPQTGPNSPLHF
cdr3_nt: TGTGCCCCGCAGACAGGGCCGAATTCACCCCTCCACTTT

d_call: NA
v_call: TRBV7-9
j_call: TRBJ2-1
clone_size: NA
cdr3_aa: CASSPERRTYEQFF
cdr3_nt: TGTGCCAGCAGCCCGGAGAGGAGGACCTATGAGCAGTTCTTC

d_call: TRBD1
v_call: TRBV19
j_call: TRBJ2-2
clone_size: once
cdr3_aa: CASSGTGLVGELFF
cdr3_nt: TGTGCCAGCTCCGGGACAGGGTTGGTCGGGGAGCTGTTTTTT

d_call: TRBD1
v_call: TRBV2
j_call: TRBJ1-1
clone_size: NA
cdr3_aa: CASSAVQGALVEAFF
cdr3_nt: TGTGCCAGCAGTGCTGTCCAGGGGGCCTTAGTCGAAGCTTTCTTT

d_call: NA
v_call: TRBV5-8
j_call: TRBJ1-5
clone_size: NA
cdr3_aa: CASSLGSGSNQPQHF
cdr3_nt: TGTGCCAGCAGCTTGGGGTCCGGTAGCAATCAGCCCCAGCATTTT

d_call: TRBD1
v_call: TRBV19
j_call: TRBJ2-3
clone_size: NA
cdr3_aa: CASSTIDRARTDTQYF
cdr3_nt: TGTGCCAGTAGTACCATTGACAGGGCCCGCACAGATACGCAGTATTTT

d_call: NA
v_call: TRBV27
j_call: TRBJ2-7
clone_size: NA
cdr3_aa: CATNYGGSSYEQYF
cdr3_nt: TGTGCCACCAACTACGGGGGTAGCTCCTACGAGCAGTACTTC

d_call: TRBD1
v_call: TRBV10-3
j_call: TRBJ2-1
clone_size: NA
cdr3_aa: CAITGQGAREQFF
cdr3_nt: TGTGCCATCACAGGACAGGGGGCTAGGGAGCAGTTCTTC

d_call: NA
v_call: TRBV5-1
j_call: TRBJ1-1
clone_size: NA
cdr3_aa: CASSASTGWAEAFF
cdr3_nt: TGCGCCAGCAGCGCATCGACAGGTTGGGCTGAAGCTTTCTTT

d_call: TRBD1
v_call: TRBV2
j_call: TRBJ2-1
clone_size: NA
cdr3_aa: CASSFAGQGFNEQFF
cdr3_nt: TGTGCCAGCAGTTTCGCGGGACAGGGCTTCAATGAGCAGTTCTTC

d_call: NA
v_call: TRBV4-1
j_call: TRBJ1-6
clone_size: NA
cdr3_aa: CASSRTTYATLHF
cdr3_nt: TGCGCCAGCAGCCGTACCACTTATGCCACCCTCCACTTT

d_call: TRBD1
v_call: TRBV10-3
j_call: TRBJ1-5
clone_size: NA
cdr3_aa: CAIGQGAGQPQHF
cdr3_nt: TGTGCCATCGGGCAGGGGGCCGGTCAGCCCCAGCATTTT

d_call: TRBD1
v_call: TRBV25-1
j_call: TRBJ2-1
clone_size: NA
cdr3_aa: CASTQGRVGNEQFF
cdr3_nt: TGTGCCAGCACACAGGGGAGAGTGGGGAATGAGCAGTTCTTC